This T cell receptor beta chain derives from a study of Graves' ophthalmopathy and Graves' hyperthyroidism. Study at large: Over 18 months of follow-up, stable hyperthyroidism required that no ophthalmopathy appear. Study results and limitations: The model predicted ophthalmopathy progression with 60% to 71% sensitivity and around 72% specificity. In blood appeared most of the expanded thyroid clonotypes whose frequency exceeded 0.001. Using 13 signatures, a model distinguished ophthalmopathy from stable hyperthyroidism, reaching roughly 90% sensitivity and 81.08% specificity.

Germline lookup yields CDR1 MNHEY and CDR2 SVGAGI. CDR3 size: 14 residues. CDR3 regions of TCR beta were amplified from RNA transcripts. Investigators did first-round RT-PCR with HTBI primers, then second-round multiplex PCR. A single record per CDR3 protein comes from TCRdb applying MiXCR to the multiplex PCR reads. The sample has over a million distinct CDR3 sequences, about two fifths seen once. As concerns this clonotype: Its antigen is currently unknown. An end of the junction does not agree with germline; a read error may underlie this.

Sequencing was carried out using peripheral blood or thyroid tissue (not recorded which). V gene TRBV6-5 combines with J gene TRBJ2-7, with a weak D call TRBD1 (6 bases). This sequence was found in an adult man with Graves' hyperthyroidism. DNA of the CDR3: TGTGCCAGCAGTTACGCGGACAGCTCCTACGAGCAGCACTTC. It yields the protein CASSYADSSYEQHF.